One sample yielded the 21 T cell receptor beta chains listed below, sequenced in a study of cytomegalovirus exposure and HLA in healthy donors. A multiplex PCR was run with 60 Vbeta primers and 13 Jbeta primers. The assay was immunoSEQ multiplex PCR, and TCRdb's table has in-frame clones only and misses some. The data show about 160,000 clones, about 81% seen once. The sample consisted of PBMCs. Source of these receptors: a woman aged 45-65 years in good health and CMV-seropositive.

The rearrangement uses TRBV5-1 and TRBJ1-2; D perhaps matches TRBD1 (5 bases). Germline V gene data show CDR1 as SGHRS and CDR2 as YFSETQ. The ends were cut back, 1 base at V and 4 bases at J, with 11 bases in the middle. The CDR3 consists of 14 residues. CDR3 protein: CASSLSQGAYGYTF. The CDR3 DNA reads TGCGCCAGCAGCTTGTCTCAGGGCGCCTATGGCTACACCTTC.

This clone has more than one count but fewer than ten. The rearrangement joins TRBV2 to TRBJ2-5; perhaps TRBD2 as D (6 bases). Matching the DNA end better, TRBJ2-7 makes the J call doubtful. Germline V gene sequence: CDR1 SNHLY, CDR2 FYNNEI. The CDR3 contains 14 residues. The chain's CDR3 is CASSNRELTYEQYF. The DNA for the CDR3 is TGTGCCAGCAGTAACCGGGAGCTTACCTACGAGCAGTACTTC.

This clone was detected only a few times. This chain links TRBV7-2 with TRBJ2-3; 11 bases agree with TRBD2. The germline V gene has CDR1 SGHTA and CDR2 FQGNSA. V lost 4 bases to trimming and J lost 4 bases; unmatched junction nucleotides: 7. This CDR3 region has 16 residues. DNA for the CDR3: TGTGCCAGCAGCTCCCATAGCGGGGGGGCATCAGATACGCAGTATTTT. This codes for CASSSHSGGASDTQYF.

In this sample, this clone turned up a few times. This chain connects TRBV6-1 to TRBJ2-6; the D is unclear. V was pared by 8 bases and J by 2 bases, with 7 bases between. Germline assignment: CDR1 MNHNS and CDR2 SASEGT. The CDR3 sequence is 13 residues long. This CDR3 is CASLKPGANVLTF. The CDR3 coding sequence is TGTGCCAGCCTAAAACCTGGGGCCAACGTCCTGACTTTC.

This clone was detected a few times. The chain combines TRBV4-1 with TRBJ1-2; D unresolved. CDR1 is MGHRA and CDR2 is YSYEKL in the germline V gene. The CDR3 has 16 residues. The V gene lost 0 bases and the J gene lost 5 bases, with 16 bases spanning the gap. The CDR3 sequence: CASSQDGEGRLYGYTF. The CDR3 DNA reads TGCGCCAGCAGCCAAGATGGAGAGGGCCGACTATATGGCTACACCTTC.

J is TRBJ2-7 and V is TRBV10-3, with 11 nucleotides matching TRBD1. Germline assignment: CDR1 ENHRY and CDR2 SYGVKD. The CDR3 is made up of 12 amino acids. The V segment lost 8 bases and the J segment 7 bases; nucleotides outside the gene matches: 4. This CDR3 reads CAIGTGGREQYF. The DNA for the CDR3 is TGTGCCATCGGGACAGGGGGGAGGGAGCAGTACTTC.

In regard to this clone: Other DNA sequences within the sample encode an identical CDR3. V usage is TRBV30 and J usage is TRBJ1-5; D uncertain. Germline assignment: CDR1 GTSNPN and CDR2 SVGIG (reference sequence). CDR3 length equals 13 residues. The germline V and J ends were trimmed by 0 bases and 4 bases, with 7 bases remaining between them. This CDR3 reads CAWSVRGNQPQHF. CDR3 in DNA: TGTGCCTGGAGTGTAAGAGGGAATCAGCCCCAGCATTTT.

The CDR3 nucleotides read TGCGCCAGCAGCACCCGACAGGGGAGTGGCGAAAAACTGTTTTTT. Translated, it gives CASSTRQGSGEKLFF. The chain couples TRBV5-1 to TRBJ1-4, with TRBD1 matching 8 bases. This CDR3 has 15 amino acids. V shed 4 bases, J shed 8 bases, and the junction held 10 bases outside the gene matches. Per the germline V gene, CDR1 is SGHRS and CDR2 is YFSETQ.

The DNA of the CDR3 is TGCAGCGTAGGAGACAGCTACTCCTACGAGCAGTACTTC. This translates into CSVGDSYSYEQYF. The chain joins TRBV29-1 to TRBJ2-5, with D possibly being TRBD1 (5 bases). The J call is in doubt because the DNA end fits TRBJ2-7 better. Germline lookup yields CDR1 SQVTM and CDR2 ANQGSEA. The CDR3 length is 13 residues.

The rearrangement uses TRBV5-6 and TRBJ2-5, with D possibly TRBD2 on 6 matching bases. This CDR3 spans 15 amino acids. Trimming cost V 3 bases and J 4 bases, with 16 bases left between them. The germline V gene encodes CDR1 SGHDT and CDR2 YYEEEE. In DNA, the CDR3 is TGTGCCAGCAGCTGGGGGGTGATGGCGGGAGAGACCCAGTACTTC. Protein product: CASSWGVMAGETQYF. The variable domain in full, with the rest retrieved from reference TRBV5-6 and TRBJ2-5, is DAGVTQSPTHLIKTRGQQVTLRCSPKSGHDTVSWYQQALGQGPQFIFQYYEEEERQRGNFPDRFSGHQFPNYSSELNVNALLLGDSALYLCASSWGVMAGETQYFGPGTRLLVL.

The V gene is TRBV21-1, the J gene TRBJ2-2; the DNA was not used to check the table's D call, TRBD2. TRBV21-1 is flagged as a pseudogene. The CDR3 loop spans 17 amino acids. The CDR3 loop is CASSSRRGGGDTGELFF. The CDR3 DNA reads as TGTGCCAGCAGCTCCCGCCGCGGTGGGGGGGACACCGGGGAGCTGTTTTTT.

The rearrangement links TRBV13 to TRBJ1-2; D uncertain. Between the trimmed V and J ends, which lost 3 bases and 3 bases, there was a span of 8 bases. This CDR3 has 13 residues. Germline CDR1 is PRHDT and CDR2 is FYEKMQ (reference sequence). The CDR3 DNA reads TGTGCCAGCAGCTTGAAAGCTCACTATGGCTACACCTTC. Translating gives CASSLKAHYGYTF.

This rearrangement joins TRBV5-4 to TRBJ1-1, with D tentatively TRBD1 (5 bases). The germline CDR1 and CDR2 sequences are SGHNT and YYREEE (reference sequence). The ends were cut back, 2 bases at V and 3 bases at J, with 11 bases in the middle. The CDR3 length is 14 residues. CDR3 sequence reads: CASSFGGGDTEAFF. The CDR3 DNA reads as TGTGCCAGCAGCTTTGGTGGAGGGGACACTGAAGCTTTCTTT.

The V gene is TRBV5-1, the J gene TRBJ2-7, with D perhaps matching TRBD2 (6 bases). The V end lost 0 bases, the J end lost 5 bases, and 9 bases lay between the germline ends. The CDR3 sequence is 13 residues long. The germline gives CDR1 SGHRS, CDR2 YFSETQ. The DNA for the CDR3 is TGCGCCAGCAGCTTGGATAGCGGCAACGAGCAGTACTTC. This sequence encodes CASSLDSGNEQYF.

The gene calls are TRBV29-1 and TRBJ1-1; D is possibly TRBD1 (5 bases). CDR1 and CDR2 (germline): SQVTM, ANQGSEA. The CDR3 has 13 amino acids. Trimming cost V 8 bases and J 5 bases, with 18 bases left between them. The CDR3 loop is CSCRASGGTEAFF. The CDR3 DNA reads TGCAGCTGTAGGGCCTCGGGGGGTACTGAAGCTTTCTTT.

The chain is built from TRBV27 and TRBJ1-1; the match to TRBD1 covers 11 bases. Trimming at V came to 2 bases and at J to 0 bases, leaving 2 bases not matched to a gene. Germline loops: CDR1 MNHEY, CDR2 SMNVEV (reference sequence). The length of the CDR3 is 16 residues. The CDR3 reads CASSLRTGGMNTEAFF. The CDR3 nucleotides are TGTGCCAGCAGTTTACGGACAGGGGGCATGAACACTGAAGCTTTCTTT.

This clone has more than one count but fewer than ten. The CDR3 DNA reads as TGTGCCAGCCAACGATTCTATGCAGGGGGAGGAGAGACCCAGTACTTC. Translated: CASQRFYAGGGETQYF. This chain uses TRBV27 with TRBJ2-5; possible D gene TRBD1, 7 bases. Germline CDR1 MNHEY, CDR2 SMNVEV (reference sequence). This CDR3 is built from 16 residues. Trimming stripped 8 bases from V and 4 bases from J, with 23 bases between.

The chain joins TRBV29-1 to TRBJ1-4, with D perhaps matching TRBD1 (5 bases). CDR1 is SQVTM and CDR2 is ANQGSEA in the germline V gene. The CDR3 has 13 residues. Trimming pared 7 bases from V and 7 bases from J, leaving 16 bases between. For the CDR3, the DNA is TGCAGCGCCTCGGGACGGGAGGGTGAAAAACTGTTTTTT. It specifies CSASGREGEKLFF.

This chain's CDR3 is CSVATGGKGETQYF. The CDR3 region has the DNA TGCAGCGTTGCGACCGGGGGGAAGGGGGAGACCCAGTACTTC. This rearrangement joins TRBV29-1 to TRBJ2-5; 7 positions agree with TRBD2. The CDR3 totals 14 residues. V was pared by 4 bases and J by 5 bases, with 10 bases of the junction left unmatched. CDR1 is SQVTM and CDR2 is ANQGSEA in the germline V gene.

V usage is TRBV4-1 and J usage is TRBJ1-2; possible D gene TRBD1, 5 bases. Germline V gene lookup returns CDR1 MGHRA and CDR2 YSYEKL. The CDR3 has 17 amino acids. Deletions cut 4 bases from V and 5 bases from J, with 23 bases between. Written as DNA, the CDR3 is TGCGCCAGCAGCCCGAGCGGGATAAAGGAGGGGCTATATGGCTACACCTTC. Translated, it gives CASSPSGIKEGLYGYTF.

The V call is TRBV2, the J call TRBJ2-5; D uncertain. V dropped 5 bases and J dropped 5 bases, with 15 bases sitting between them. CDR3 size: 14 residues. The germline CDR1 and CDR2 sequences are SNHLY and FYNNEI. The CDR3 loop is CASSWSGALETQYF. CDR3 nucleotide sequence: TGTGCCAGCAGTTGGTCCGGAGCGTTGGAGACCCAGTACTTC.